This T cell receptor (beta chain) derives from a study of cytomegalovirus exposure and HLA in healthy donors. Background on the study: Clustering assigned approximately 79% of the approximately 390 genotyped donors to the Caucasian-associated ancestry cluster. General study findings and limits: The dataset shows that most TCR sequences were rare, while some public TCRs occurred in many donors. Later work associated over 15,000 TCR beta sequences with HLA alleles at 0.05 false discovery rate.

A multiplex PCR was run with 60 Vbeta primers and 13 Jbeta primers. Only in-frame clones appear in the TCRdb table, and some are missing; sequencing was by immunoSEQ multiplex PCR. The sample gives some 33,000 clones, 65% of which show up once; 20% to 25% is in the top ten. As to this clone: The antigen remains unidentified.

The length of the CDR3 is 13 residues. V was clipped by 3 bases and J by 2 bases, with 8 bases between them. Germline V gives CDR1 PRHDT, CDR2 FYEKMQ (reference sequence). J is TRBJ2-7 and V is TRBV13; unclear D gene. The sequence derives from a man aged 45-60 years in good health and CMV-seropositive. Sequencing was done on a sample of PBMCs. CDR3 coding DNA: TGTGCCAGCAGCTTGAGGCTAACCTACGAGCAGTACTTC. Its translation is CASSLRLTYEQYF.